In its sample, the clone carrying this T cell receptor (beta chain) was seen a few times. No antigen is known for it. This specimen comes from a study of T-cell reconstitution after alpha-beta-depleted transplantation in children. With 5 bases removed from V and 0 bases from J, the gap between germline ends came to 14 bases. The germline V gene has CDR1 LNHDA and CDR2 SQIVND (reference sequence). The CDR3 loop spans 16 amino acids. General study findings and limits: Some patients' high day-60 TCRbeta diversity was traced to surviving recipient T cells and thymic progenitors. Newly made T cells mostly supplied T-cell counts and diversity one year after transplant. After transplant, at about two months, alpha-beta T cells were reportedly derived from several hundred expanded graft clones.

During its preparation, the TCRbeta library received unique molecular identifiers. MiXCR, run by TCRdb on the PCR reads, gives a single entry per CDR3 protein. The data show about 870,000 distinct CDR3 sequences, approximately 15% seen once. The source of this sequence is a male patient aged 5 to 17 who had a stem cell transplant for acute lymphoblastic leukemia, so the T cells may come from the graft donor. Sequencing was performed on PBMCs, mostly from graft donor cells, taken 360 days after TCRalphabeta/CD19-depleted stem cell transplant. The chain couples TRBV19 to TRBJ2-1; no firm D call. The CDR3 spells CASSPNSIPSYNEQFF. The CDR3 DNA sequence: TGTGCCAGTAGTCCTAACTCGATACCCTCCTACAATGAGCAGTTCTTC.